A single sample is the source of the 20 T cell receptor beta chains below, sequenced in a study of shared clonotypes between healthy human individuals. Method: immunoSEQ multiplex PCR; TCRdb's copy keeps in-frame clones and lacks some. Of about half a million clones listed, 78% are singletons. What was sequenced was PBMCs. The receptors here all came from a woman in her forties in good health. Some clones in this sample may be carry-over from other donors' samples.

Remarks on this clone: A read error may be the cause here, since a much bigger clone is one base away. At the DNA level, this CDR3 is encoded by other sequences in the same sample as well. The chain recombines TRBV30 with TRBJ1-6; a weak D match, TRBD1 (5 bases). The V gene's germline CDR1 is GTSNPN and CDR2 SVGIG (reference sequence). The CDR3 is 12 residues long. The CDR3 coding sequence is TGTGCCTGGAGTCCAGGGAATTCACCCCTCCACTTC. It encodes CAWSPGNSPLHF. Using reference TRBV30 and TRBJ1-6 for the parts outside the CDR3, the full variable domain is SQTIHQWPATLVQPVGSPLSLECTVEGTSNPNLYWYRQAAGRGLQLLFYSVGIGQISSEVPQNLSASRPQDRQFILSSKKLLLSDSGFYLCAWSPGNSPLHFGNGTRLTVT.

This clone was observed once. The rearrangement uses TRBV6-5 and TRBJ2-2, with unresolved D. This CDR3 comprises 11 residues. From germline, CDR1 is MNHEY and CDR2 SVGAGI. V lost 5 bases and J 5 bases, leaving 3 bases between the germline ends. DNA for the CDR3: TGTGCCAGCAGTAAGACCGGGGAGCTGTTTTTT. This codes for CASSKTGELFF.

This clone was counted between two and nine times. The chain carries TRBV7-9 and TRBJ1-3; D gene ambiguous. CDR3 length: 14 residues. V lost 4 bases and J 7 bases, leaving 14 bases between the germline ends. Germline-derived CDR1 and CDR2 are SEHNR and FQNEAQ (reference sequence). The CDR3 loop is CASSSPRGENTIYF. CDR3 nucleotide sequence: TGTGCCAGCAGCTCGCCGCGTGGGGAGAACACCATATATTTT.

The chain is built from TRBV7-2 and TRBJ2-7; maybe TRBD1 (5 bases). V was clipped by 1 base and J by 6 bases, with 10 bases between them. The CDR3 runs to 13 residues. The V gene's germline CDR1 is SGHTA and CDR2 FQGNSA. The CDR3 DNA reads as TGTGCCAGCAGCTTAGATTTCAGGGCCGAGCAGTACTTC. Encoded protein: CASSLDFRAEQYF.

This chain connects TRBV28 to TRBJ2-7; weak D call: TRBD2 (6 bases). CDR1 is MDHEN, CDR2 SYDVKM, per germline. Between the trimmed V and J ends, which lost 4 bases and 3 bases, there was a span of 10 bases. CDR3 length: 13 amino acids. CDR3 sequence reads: CASSWGVDYEQYF. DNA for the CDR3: TGTGCCAGCAGTTGGGGGGTAGACTACGAGCAGTACTTC.

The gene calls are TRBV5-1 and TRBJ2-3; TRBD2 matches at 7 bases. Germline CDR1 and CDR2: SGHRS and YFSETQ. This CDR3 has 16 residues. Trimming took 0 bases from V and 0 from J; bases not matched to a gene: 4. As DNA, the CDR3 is TGCGCCAGCAGCTTGGCTGGGGACTACAGCACAGATACGCAGTATTTT. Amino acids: CASSLAGDYSTDTQYF.

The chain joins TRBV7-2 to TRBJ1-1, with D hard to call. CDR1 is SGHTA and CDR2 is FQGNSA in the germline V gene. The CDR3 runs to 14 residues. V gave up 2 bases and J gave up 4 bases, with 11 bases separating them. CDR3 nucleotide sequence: TGTGCCAGCAGCTTATTCAACACCCCCACTGAAGCTTTCTTT. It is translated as CASSLFNTPTEAFF.

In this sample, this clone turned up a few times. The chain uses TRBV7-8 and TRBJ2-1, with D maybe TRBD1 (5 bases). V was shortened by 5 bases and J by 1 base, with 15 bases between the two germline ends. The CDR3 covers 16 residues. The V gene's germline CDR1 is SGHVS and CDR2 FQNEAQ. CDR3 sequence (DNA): TGTGCCAGCAGCCCTCCCTGGGGCGGATCCTACAATGAGCAGTTCTTC. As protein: CASSPPWGGSYNEQFF.

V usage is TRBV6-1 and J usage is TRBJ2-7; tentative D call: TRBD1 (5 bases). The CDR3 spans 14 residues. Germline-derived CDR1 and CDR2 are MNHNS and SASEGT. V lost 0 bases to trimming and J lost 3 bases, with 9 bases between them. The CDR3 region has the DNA TGTGCCAGCAGTGAAGCTTGGGGCCACTACGAGCAGTACTTC. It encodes CASSEAWGHYEQYF.

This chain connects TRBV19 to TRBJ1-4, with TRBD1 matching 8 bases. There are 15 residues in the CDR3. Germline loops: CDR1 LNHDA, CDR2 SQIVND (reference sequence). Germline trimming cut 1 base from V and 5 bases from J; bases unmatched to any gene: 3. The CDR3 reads CASSIGTGTNEKLFF. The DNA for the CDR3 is TGTGCCAGTAGTATAGGGACAGGGACGAATGAAAAACTGTTTTTT. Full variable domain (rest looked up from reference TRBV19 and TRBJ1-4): DGGITQSPKYLFRKEGQNVTLSCEQNLNHDAMYWYRQDPGQGLRLIYYSQIVNDFQKGDIAEGYSVSREKKESFPLTVTSAQKNPTAFYLCASSIGTGTNEKLFFGSGTQLSVL.

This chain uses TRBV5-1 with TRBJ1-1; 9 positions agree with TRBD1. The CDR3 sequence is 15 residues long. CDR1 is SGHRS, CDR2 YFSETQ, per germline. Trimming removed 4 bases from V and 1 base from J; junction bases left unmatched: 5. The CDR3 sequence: CASSKQGAENTEAFF. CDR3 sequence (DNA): TGCGCCAGCAGCAAACAGGGGGCTGAGAACACTGAAGCTTTCTTT. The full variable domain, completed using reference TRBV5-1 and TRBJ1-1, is KAGVTQTPRYLIKTRGQQVTLSCSPISGHRSVSWYQQTPGQGLQFLFEYFSETQRNKGNFPGRFSGRQFSNSRSEMNVSTLELGDSALYLCASSKQGAENTEAFFGQGTRLTVV.

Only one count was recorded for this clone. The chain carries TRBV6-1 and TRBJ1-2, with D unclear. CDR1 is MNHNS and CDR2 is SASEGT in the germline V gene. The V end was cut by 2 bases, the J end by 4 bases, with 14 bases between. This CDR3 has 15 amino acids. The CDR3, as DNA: TGTGCCAGCAGTGAAAAGGGTATAGCGGTCTATGGCTACACCTTC. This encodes CASSEKGIAVYGYTF.

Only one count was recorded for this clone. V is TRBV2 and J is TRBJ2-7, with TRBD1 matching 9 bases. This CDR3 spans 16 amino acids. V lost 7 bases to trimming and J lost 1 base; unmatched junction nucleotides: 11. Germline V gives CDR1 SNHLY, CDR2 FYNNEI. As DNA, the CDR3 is TGTGCCAGCAAAGACGCCGGGACAGGGTTTTCCTACGAGCAGTACTTC. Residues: CASKDAGTGFSYEQYF.

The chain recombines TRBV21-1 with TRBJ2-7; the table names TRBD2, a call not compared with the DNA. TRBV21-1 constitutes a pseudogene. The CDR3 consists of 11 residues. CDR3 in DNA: TGTGCCAGCAGCCCTTTCTACGAGCAGTACTTC. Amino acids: CASSPFYEQYF.

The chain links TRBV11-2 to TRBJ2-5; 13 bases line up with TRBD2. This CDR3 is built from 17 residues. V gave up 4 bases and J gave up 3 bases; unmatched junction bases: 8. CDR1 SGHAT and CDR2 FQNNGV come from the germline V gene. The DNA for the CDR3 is TGTGCCAGCAGCTCCGGGACTAGCGGGACGATTGAAGAGACCCAGTACTTC. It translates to CASSSGTSGTIEETQYF.

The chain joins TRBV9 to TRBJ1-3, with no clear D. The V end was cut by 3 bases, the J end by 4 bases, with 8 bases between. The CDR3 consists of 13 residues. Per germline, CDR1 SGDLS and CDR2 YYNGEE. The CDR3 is CASSALTGNTIYF. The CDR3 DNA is TGTGCCAGCAGCGCACTGACGGGAAACACCATATATTTT. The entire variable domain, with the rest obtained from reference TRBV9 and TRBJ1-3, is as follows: DSGVTQTPKHLITATGQRVTLRCSPRSGDLSVYWYQQSLDQGLQFLIQYYNGEERAKGNILERFSAQQFPDLHSELNLSSLELGDSALYFCASSALTGNTIYFGEGSWLTVV.

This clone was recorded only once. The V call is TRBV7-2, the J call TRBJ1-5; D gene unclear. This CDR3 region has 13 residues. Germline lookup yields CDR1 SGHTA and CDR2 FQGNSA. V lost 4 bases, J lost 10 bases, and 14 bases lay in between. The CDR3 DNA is TGTGCCAGCAGCTCGAACAAAGCAGGCCCCCAGCATTTT. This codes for CASSSNKAGPQHF.

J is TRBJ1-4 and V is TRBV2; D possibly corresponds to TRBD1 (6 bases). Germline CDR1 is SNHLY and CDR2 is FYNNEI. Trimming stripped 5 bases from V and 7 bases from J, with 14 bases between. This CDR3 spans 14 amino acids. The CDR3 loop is CASSLDSTVEKLFF. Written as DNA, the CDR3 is TGTGCCAGCAGTCTGGACAGCACTGTTGAAAAACTGTTTTTT. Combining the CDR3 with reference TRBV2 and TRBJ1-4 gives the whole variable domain EPEVTQTPSHQVTQMGQEVILRCVPISNHLYFYWYRQILGQKVEFLVSFYNNEISEKSEIFDDQFSVERPDGSNFTLKIRSTKLEDSAMYFCASSLDSTVEKLFFGSGTQLSVL.

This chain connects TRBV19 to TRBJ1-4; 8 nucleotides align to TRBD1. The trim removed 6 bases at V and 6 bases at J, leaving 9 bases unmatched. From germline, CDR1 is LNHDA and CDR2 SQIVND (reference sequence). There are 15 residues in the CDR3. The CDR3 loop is CASSQGQGADEKLFF. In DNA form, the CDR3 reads TGTGCCAGTAGCCAAGGGCAGGGGGCAGATGAAAAACTGTTTTTT.

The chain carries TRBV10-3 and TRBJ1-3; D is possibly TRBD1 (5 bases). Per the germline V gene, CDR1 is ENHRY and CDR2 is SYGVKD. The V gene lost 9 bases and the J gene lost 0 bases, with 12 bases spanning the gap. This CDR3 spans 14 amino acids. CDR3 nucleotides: TGTGCCATACAGGACACGAACTCTGGAAACACCATATATTTT. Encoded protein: CAIQDTNSGNTIYF.